A selection of T cell receptor beta chains follows, all from one sample in a study of blood T cell repertoires in COVID-19. Produced via immunoSEQ multiplex PCR; TCRdb's table is partial and in-frame only. The sample shows fewer than 350,000 clones, about 90% of them seen only once. The sequencing sample was made of PBMCs or T cells enriched from blood (not recorded which). The receptors here all came from a young woman with acute COVID-19. CDR3s include the opening cysteine and the closing phenylalanine or tryptophan. Each record gives: clone size, V gene, D gene, CDR3 length, J gene, CDR3 DNA, CDR3 protein. D genes are given only for firm matches. The size field is filled for only some rows; it gives once, few, many or a size class.

>once|TRBV9|TRBD1|17|TRBJ2-1
TGTGCCAGCAGCGTAACCCCCCCCGGGACAGGGATGAATGAGCAGTTCTTC
CASSVTPPGTGMNEQFF
>.|TRBV2|.|15|TRBJ2-7
TGTGCCAGCCTTCTAACAGGGTCCCCCTCCTACGAGCAGTACTTC
CASLLTGSPSYEQYF
>.|TRBV7-6|TRBD1|14|TRBJ1-4
TGTGCCAGCAGCGCCGCCGGGACAGCCGAAAAACTGTTTTTT
CASSAAGTAEKLFF
>.|TRBV6-2/TRBV6-3|.|14|TRBJ1-2
TGTGCCAGCAGTGCCCTGCAGGGGTTTAATGGCTACACCTTC
CASSALQGFNGYTF
>.|TRBV7-2|TRBD1|14|TRBJ2-7
TGTGCCAGCAGCTTTCGGGACAGGCCCTACGAGCAGTACTTC
CASSFRDRPYEQYF
>.|TRBV13|TRBD1|14|TRBJ1-4
TGTGCCAGCAGCTTTAGACAGGGCGCTGAAAAACTGTTTTTT
CASSFRQGAEKLFF
>.|TRBV30|.|15|TRBJ2-5
TGTGCCTGGAGTCCCGTCGCGGGTATCAAAGAGACCCAGTACTTC
CAWSPVAGIKETQYF
>.|TRBV5-1|.|14|TRBJ2-5
TGCGCCAGCAGCTTGGGGCTAGCAGGCGAGACCCAGTACTTC
CASSLGLAGETQYF
>.|TRBV30|TRBD1|13|TRBJ1-6
TGTGCCTGGATGGGACAGGGGTATTCACCCCTCCACTTT
CAWMGQGYSPLHF
>.|TRBV4-1|.|14|TRBJ1-4
TGCGCCAGCAGCCAAGCCCCTCGGAATGAAAAACTGTTTTTT
CASSQAPRNEKLFF
>.|TRBV10-3|.|13|TRBJ2-3
TGTGCCATCAGTGGACAGGTAACAGATACGCAGTATTTT
CAISGQVTDTQYF
>.|TRBV19|TRBD1|17|TRBJ1-1
TGTGCCAGTAGTATAAAGAGGGAAGACAGGGTTGTGTTTGAAGCTTTCTTT
CASSIKREDRVVFEAFF
>.|TRBV7-9|.|14|TRBJ2-7
TGTGCCAGCAGCTTATCCGGGGGACTTTACGAGCAGTACTTC
CASSLSGGLYEQYF
>once|TRBV10-3|TRBD1|15|TRBJ2-1
TGTGCCATCAGCGACCGGGACAGGGATGACAATGAGCAGTTCTTC
CAISDRDRDDNEQFF
>.|TRBV3-1/TRBV3-2|TRBD2|14|TRBJ2-7
TGTGCCAGCAGCCAGAGCGGGAGGCCCGGCGAGCAGTACTTC
CASSQSGRPGEQYF
>few|TRBV5-1|.|11|TRBJ1-1
TGCGCCAGCACTACAGGCACTGAAGCTTTCTTT
CASTTGTEAFF
>.|TRBV6-5|TRBD2|15|TRBJ2-2
TGTGCCAGCAGCTATACTAGCGTCCGAACCGGGGAGCTGTTTTTT
CASSYTSVRTGELFF
>.|TRBV15|TRBD1|15|TRBJ2-2
TGTGCCACCAGCAGGGAAGGGACAGGGATCGGGGAGCTGTTTTTT
CATSREGTGIGELFF
>.|TRBV30|TRBD2|16|TRBJ2-3
TGTGCCCGGCAAGGCCTTCTAGCGGGAGAAGGAGATACGCAGTATTTT
CARQGLLAGEGDTQYF
>.|TRBV7-9|TRBD2|16|TRBJ2-3
TGTGCCAGCAGCCTTAGCGGGAGGGGGGGCAAGGATACGCAGTATTTT
CASSLSGRGGKDTQYF
>.|TRBV27|.|16|TRBJ2-7
TGTGCCAGCAGTTTCATTACTACGACAGGAGAATACGAGCAGTACTTC
CASSFITTTGEYEQYF
>.|TRBV5-8|.|16|TRBJ1-4
TGTGCCAGCAGCTTGGGGAACAGGGCCCTAAATGAAAAACTGTTTTTT
CASSLGNRALNEKLFF
>.|TRBV27|.|15|TRBJ2-1
TGTGCCAGCAGTCCGCGCCCAGGGTGGTACAATGAGCAGTTCTTC
CASSPRPGWYNEQFF
>.|TRBV21-1|.|16|TRBJ2-1
TGTGCCAGCAGCAAAGACAGACTAGCGGGAAACAATGAGCAGTTCTTC
CASSKDRLAGNNEQFF
>.|TRBV7-2|TRBD1|15|TRBJ1-2
TGTGCCAGCAGCACCAAATATTGGACAGGGAACGGCTACACCTTC
CASSTKYWTGNGYTF
>.|TRBV5-4|.|14|TRBJ2-1
TGTGCCAGCAGCTTTGAGGGAGGGGGCAATGAGCAGTTCTTC
CASSFEGGGNEQFF
>.|TRBV7-9|TRBD1|16|TRBJ1-1
TGTGCCAGCAGCTTAGTTGGACAGGCTTATAACACTGAAGCTTTCTTT
CASSLVGQAYNTEAFF
>.|TRBV7-8|.|13|TRBJ2-4
TGTGCCAGCAGCTTCGGGGGTAGCGGCATTCAGTACTTC
CASSFGGSGIQYF
>once|TRBV27|TRBD1|15|TRBJ1-6
TGTGCCAGCAGACTACGACAGGGGACGAATTCACCCCTCCACTTT
CASRLRQGTNSPLHF
>.|TRBV29-1|TRBD1|15|TRBJ2-7
TGCAGCGTTGAAGATCCTGTGACAGGGGGCTACGAGCAGTACTTC
CSVEDPVTGGYEQYF
>.|TRBV3-1/TRBV3-2|TRBD1|16|TRBJ2-2
TGTGCCAGCAGCCCGTCCGGGACAGCGGACACCGGGGAGCTGTTTTTT
CASSPSGTADTGELFF
>.|TRBV5-6|.|12|TRBJ1-1
TGTGCCAGCAGCTTGGTATCAGCTGAAGCTTTCTTT
CASSLVSAEAFF
>.|TRBV10-3|.|14|TRBJ2-1
TGTGCCATCAGTGCCGGGGGTTCCAACAATGAGCAGTTCTTC
CAISAGGSNNEQFF
>few|TRBV6-5|.|13|TRBJ2-7
TGTGCCACCCTGGCCCGTACAATCCCCGAGCAGTACTTC
CATLARTIPEQYF
>.|TRBV6-5|.|16|TRBJ1-3
TGTGCCAGCAGTTACTCGATGCCCGGGTCGGGAGACACCATATATTTT
CASSYSMPGSGDTIYF
>once|TRBV5-4|TRBD1|13|TRBJ2-2
TGTGCCAGCAGCTTCCGGGACAGGGTAACACTGTTTTTT
CASSFRDRVTLFF
>.|TRBV2|TRBD1|15|TRBJ1-5
TGTGCCAGCAGACCCGACAGGGGGCAAGGGCAGCCCCAGCATTTT
CASRPDRGQGQPQHF
>.|TRBV30|TRBD2|14|TRBJ2-7
TGTGCCTGGAGGCTAGCGGGAGATAAGTACGAGCAGTACTTC
CAWRLAGDKYEQYF
>.|TRBV27|.|15|TRBJ2-1
TGTGCCAGCAGTTCCCCCGAGGCCACGTACAATGAGCAGTTCTTC
CASSSPEATYNEQFF
>.|TRBV2|TRBD1|14|TRBJ1-1
TGTGCCAGCAGTGAACAGGGGGCCAACACTGAAGCTTTCTTT
CASSEQGANTEAFF
>once|TRBV12-3/TRBV12-4|.|13|TRBJ1-1
TGTGCCATCCTCCGGGGGGGCCACACTGAAGCTTTCTTT
CAILRGGHTEAFF
>.|TRBV7-2|.|15|TRBJ1-2
TGTGCCAGCAGCCAAAGTTGGGGGGGCTCTCCTGGCTACACCTTC
CASSQSWGGSPGYTF
>.|TRBV6-6|TRBD2|16|TRBJ2-2
TGTGCCAGCAGTTGGCCTAGCGGGAGGACCACCGGGGAGCTGTTTTTT
CASSWPSGRTTGELFF
>.|TRBV5-1|TRBD1|15|TRBJ2-5
TGCGCCAGCAGCTTGGTTTACAGGGGTCAAGAGACCCAGTACTTC
CASSLVYRGQETQYF
>.|TRBV12-3/TRBV12-4|TRBD2|13|TRBJ2-7
TGTGCCAGCAAGACTAGCGGGACTCGTGAGCAGTACTTC
CASKTSGTREQYF
>.|TRBV5-8|TRBD1|13|TRBJ2-7
TGTGCCAATACCCGGGACAGGGGTGGGGTGCAGTACTTC
CANTRDRGGVQYF
>few|TRBV28|TRBD1|12|TRBJ1-3
TGTGCCAGCAGGACAGGGCGGAACACCATATATTTT
CASRTGRNTIYF
>once|TRBV7-2|.|13|TRBJ1-4
TGTGCCAGCAGGCCTACCTCTGTAGAAAAACTGTTTTTT
CASRPTSVEKLFF
>.|TRBV7-9|.|14|TRBJ2-7
TGTGCCAGCAGCCCCAGTGGGGGGTCCTACGAGCAGTACTTC
CASSPSGGSYEQYF
>.|TRBV7-2|.|17|TRBJ1-6
TGTGCCAGCAGCTTAGATACAGGCCGGTCTTTAGGTTCACCCCTCCACTTT
CASSLDTGRSLGSPLHF
>.|TRBV19|TRBD2|15|TRBJ2-1
TGTGCCAGTAGGGAAGCGGGAGGACCATACAATGAGCAGTTCTTC
CASREAGGPYNEQFF
>.|TRBV28|.|13|TRBJ2-3
TGTTCAGCGGTGGGAGTATCAGCAGATACGCAGTATTTT
CSAVGVSADTQYF
>.|TRBV2|.|13|TRBJ1-3
TGCCCCATTACAGGGCCCTCTGGAAACACCATATATTTT
CPITGPSGNTIYF
>.|TRBV14|TRBD1|14|TRBJ2-7
TGTGCCAGCAGCCAAGGACAGGGGGCCTACGAGCAGTACTTC
CASSQGQGAYEQYF
>.|TRBV4-1|TRBD2|15|TRBJ2-1
TGCGCCAGCAGCCAGGGACTAAACCCCTACAATGAGCAGTTCTTC
CASSQGLNPYNEQFF